This T cell receptor (beta chain) originates from a study of glioma-infiltrating T cells. Points from the study as a whole: Non-neoplastic patients had below-expected tissue-blood divergence, while all gliomas exceeded expectation. CDR3 overlap between tissue and blood was very small.

Amplification of TCR alpha and beta CDR3 regions from RNA used iRepertoire nested multiplex PCR. One-step reverse transcription and amplification started from about 100-400 ng of tissue mRNA or PBMC total RNA. TCRdb recomputed calls from the multiplex PCR reads with MiXCR, one row per CDR3 protein. The sample holds more than 85,000 distinct CDR3 sequences; 20% to 25% are singletons and the top ten take 35%. Germline V gene data show CDR1 as SEHNR and CDR2 as FQNEAQ (reference sequence). The CDR3 length is 15 residues. J lost 4 bases, V lost 5 bases, and 6 bases had no gene match. This clonotype was recorded at least ten times. Its antigen remains unknown.

Specimen: glioma tissue, nonneoplastic brain tissue, or PBMCs (not recorded which). The genes are TRBV7-9 and TRBJ2-3, with 10 bases matching TRBD2. The receptor's source is a human donor with low-grade glioma or glioblastoma, undergoing nonglioma brain surgery, or in good health (not recorded which). The CDR3 nucleotides read TGTGCCAGCAGCGAACTAGCGGGAAACCCAGATACGCAGTATTTT. Its protein is CASSELAGNPDTQYF. Full variable domain (remainder filled in from reference TRBV7-9 and TRBJ2-3): DTGVSQNPRHKITKRGQNVTFRCDPISEHNRLYWYRQTLGQGPEFLTYFQNEAQLEKSRLLSDRFSAERPKGSFSTLEIQRTEQGDSAMYLCASSELAGNPDTQYFGPGTRLTVL.